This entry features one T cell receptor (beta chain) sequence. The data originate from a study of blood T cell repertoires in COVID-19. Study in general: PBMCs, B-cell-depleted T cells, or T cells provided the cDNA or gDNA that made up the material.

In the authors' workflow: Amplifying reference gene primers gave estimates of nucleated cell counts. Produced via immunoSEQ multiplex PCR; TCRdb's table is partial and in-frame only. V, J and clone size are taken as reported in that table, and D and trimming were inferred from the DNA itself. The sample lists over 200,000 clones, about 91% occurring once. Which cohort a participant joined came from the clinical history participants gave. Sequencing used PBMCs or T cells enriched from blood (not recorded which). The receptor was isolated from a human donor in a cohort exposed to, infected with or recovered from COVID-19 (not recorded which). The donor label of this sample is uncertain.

The CDR3 coding sequence is TGTGCCAGCAGCTTCAAAGGAGAGAGCAATTCACCCCTCCACTTT. Translation: CASSFKGESNSPLHF. The chain employs TRBV5-4 and TRBJ1-6; unclear D gene. Trimming stripped 2 bases from V and 7 bases from J, with 13 bases between. CDR1 is SGHNT and CDR2 is YYREEE in the germline V gene (reference sequence). The CDR3 covers 15 residues.